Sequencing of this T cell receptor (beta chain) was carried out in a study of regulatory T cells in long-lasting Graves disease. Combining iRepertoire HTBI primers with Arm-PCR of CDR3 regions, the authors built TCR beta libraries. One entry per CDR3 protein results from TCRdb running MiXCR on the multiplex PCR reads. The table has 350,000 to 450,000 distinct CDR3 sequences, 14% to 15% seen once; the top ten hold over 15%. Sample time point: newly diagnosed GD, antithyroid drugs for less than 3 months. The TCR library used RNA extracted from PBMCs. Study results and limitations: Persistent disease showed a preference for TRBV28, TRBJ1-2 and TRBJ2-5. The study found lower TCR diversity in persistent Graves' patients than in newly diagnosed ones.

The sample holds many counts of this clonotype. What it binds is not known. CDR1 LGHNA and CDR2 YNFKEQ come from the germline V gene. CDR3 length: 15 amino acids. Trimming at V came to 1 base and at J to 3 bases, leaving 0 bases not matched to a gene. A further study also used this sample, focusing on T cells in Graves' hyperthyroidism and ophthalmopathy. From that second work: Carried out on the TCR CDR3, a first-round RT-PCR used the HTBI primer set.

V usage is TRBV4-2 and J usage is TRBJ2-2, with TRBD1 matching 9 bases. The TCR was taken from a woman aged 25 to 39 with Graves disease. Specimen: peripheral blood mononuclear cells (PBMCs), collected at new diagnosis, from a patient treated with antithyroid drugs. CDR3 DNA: TGTGCCAGCAGCCAAGGGACAGGGGACACCGGGGAGCTGTTTTTT. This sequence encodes CASSQGTGDTGELFF.